The rows below give T cell receptor beta chains drawn from one sample of a study of Ad26.COV2.S vaccination and SARS-CoV-2 variants. Sequenced by immunoSEQ multiplex PCR; TCRdb stores in-frame clones only, minus some. The data show about 320,000 clones, with about 85% seen just once and approximately 2.2% held by the top ten. The sequenced sample was peripheral blood, obtained in a trial of Ad26.COV2.S vaccine versus placebo. The receptor set was obtained from a person between 18 and 59 years old who received the Ad26.COV2.S COVID-19 vaccine or a placebo. Each CDR3 is given with its conserved first and last residue. Fields, in order: CDR3 protein, CDR3 DNA, D gene, J gene, CDR3 length, V gene, clone size. A D gene is named only where the DNA matches it firmly. Clone size is stated in some rows and not others, as once, few, many or a class when expanded.

CASRGVIETQYF	TGTGCCAGTAGAGGCGTGATCGAGACCCAGTACTTC	NA	TRBJ2-5	12	TRBV19	NA
CASSEFRQNYAKKLFF	TGCGCCAGCAGTGAGTTTCGGCAGAACTACGCGAAAAAACTGTTTTTT	NA	TRBJ1-4	16	TRBV10-1	NA
CASSRPPGFGGRTSTDTQYF	TGTGCCAGCAGCCGCCCCCCGGGTTTCGGGGGAAGAACTAGCACAGATACGCAGTATTTT	NA	TRBJ2-3	20	TRBV14	NA
CASSGDLTGELFF	TGCGCCAGCAGTGGAGACCTCACCGGGGAGCTGTTTTTT	NA	TRBJ2-2	13	TRBV10-1	NA
CASSRDMHNSPLHF	TGTGCCAGCAGCCGAGACATGCATAATTCACCCCTCCACTTT	NA	TRBJ1-6	14	TRBV11-3	NA
CASSYRGPDIQYF	TGTGCCAGCAGTTACAGGGGGCCAGACATTCAGTACTTC	NA	TRBJ2-4	13	TRBV21-1	NA
CATDLPISSYNEQFF	TGTGCCACCGATTTACCTATAAGCTCCTACAATGAGCAGTTCTTC	NA	TRBJ2-1	15	TRBV6-5	NA
CASSLGQGNEKLFF	TGTGCCAGCAGCTTGGGTCAGGGGAATGAAAAACTGTTTTTT	NA	TRBJ1-4	14	TRBV5-5	NA
CASNGQGSPFSNEQFF	TGTGCCAGCAATGGACAGGGGTCCCCATTTTCCAATGAGCAGTTCTTC	TRBD1	TRBJ2-1	16	TRBV2	NA
CASSSIRGQTGELFF	TGCGCCAGCAGCTCAATTAGGGGGCAGACCGGGGAGCTGTTTTTT	TRBD1	TRBJ2-2	15	TRBV4-1	NA
CASSLSDRAYEQYF	TGTGCCAGCAGCCTTTCGGACAGGGCATACGAGCAGTACTTC	TRBD1	TRBJ2-7	14	TRBV3-1/TRBV3-2	NA
CASSPPTANYGYTF	TGTGCCAGCTCACCACCAACCGCTAACTATGGCTACACCTTC	NA	TRBJ1-2	14	TRBV18	NA
CASSPMTGGLAGELFF	TGTGCCAGCTCACCAATGACAGGGGGCCTCGCCGGGGAGCTGTTTTTT	TRBD1	TRBJ2-2	16	TRBV18	NA
CASSVGQWENTDTQYF	TGTGCCAGCAGCGTAGGACAGTGGGAGAACACAGATACGCAGTATTTT	NA	TRBJ2-3	16	TRBV9	once
CATSDKAGRTDTQYF	TGTGCCACCAGTGATAAGGCAGGGCGCACAGATACGCAGTATTTT	NA	TRBJ2-3	15	TRBV24-1	NA
CASSIGTSNTGELFF	TGTGCCAGTAGTATCGGGACTTCGAACACCGGGGAGCTGTTTTTT	NA	TRBJ2-2	15	TRBV19	NA
CASSLAPGLAVYEQYF	TGTGCCAGCAGCTTGGCACCGGGACTAGCGGTCTACGAGCAGTACTTC	TRBD2	TRBJ2-7	16	TRBV5-6	NA
CASSQLAGGPNTGELFF	TGTGCCAGCAGCCAGCTAGCGGGGGGCCCGAACACCGGGGAGCTGTTTTTT	TRBD2	TRBJ2-2	17	TRBV4-2	NA
CASSFGQGASSDTQYF	TGTGCCAGCAGCTTTGGACAGGGGGCATCGTCAGATACGCAGTATTTT	TRBD1	TRBJ2-3	16	TRBV11-3	NA
CASSPGTANQPQHF	TGTGCCAGCTCACCCGGGACAGCGAATCAGCCCCAGCATTTT	TRBD1	TRBJ1-5	14	TRBV18	NA
CASSRRQGGGYTF	TGTGCCAGCAGCCGACGACAGGGAGGAGGCTACACCTTC	TRBD1	TRBJ1-2	13	TRBV7-2	NA
CASSFGTDIQGGFEKLFF	TGCGCCAGCAGCTTTGGGACCGATATTCAGGGGGGGTTTGAAAAACTGTTTTTT	TRBD1	TRBJ1-4	18	TRBV5-1	NA
CASSIERVEIYEQYF	TGTGCCAGTAGTATAGAACGGGTAGAGATCTACGAGCAGTACTTC	NA	TRBJ2-7	15	TRBV19	NA
CASSQASTGELFF	TGTGCCAGCAGCCAAGCTTCCACCGGGGAGCTGTTTTTT	NA	TRBJ2-2	13	TRBV3-1/TRBV3-2	once
CASSGTTETSTDTQYF	TGTGCCAGCAGCGGAACGACAGAAACTAGCACAGATACGCAGTATTTT	NA	TRBJ2-3	16	TRBV7-9	NA
CASIPRGQGAHEQYF	TGTGCCAGCATCCCCCGAGGACAGGGGGCACACGAGCAGTACTTC	TRBD1	TRBJ2-7	15	TRBV28	NA
CASSPWGGQKQSTNTGELFF	TGTGCCAGCAGTCCCTGGGGGGGACAAAAACAATCAACGAACACCGGGGAGCTGTTTTTT	NA	TRBJ2-2	20	TRBV2	NA
CASSPEGANNEQFF	TGCGCCAGCAGTCCCGAAGGGGCGAACAATGAGCAGTTCTTC	NA	TRBJ2-1	14	TRBV5-1	NA
CASTLPDRSYGYTF	TGTGCCAGCACCCTTCCCGACAGGAGCTATGGCTACACCTTC	NA	TRBJ1-2	14	TRBV28	NA
CASSFLQGTSSGNTIYF	TGCGCCAGCAGCTTCCTACAGGGGACGAGCTCTGGAAACACCATATATTTT	TRBD1	TRBJ1-3	17	TRBV5-1	NA
CASSETGGANTEAFF	TGTGCCAGCAGCGAAACAGGGGGCGCGAACACTGAAGCTTTCTTT	TRBD1	TRBJ1-1	15	TRBV7-9	NA
CASSLVGALSYEQYF	TGTGCCAGCAGCTTAGTTGGGGCCCTTTCCTACGAGCAGTACTTC	NA	TRBJ2-7	15	TRBV7-9	NA
CASSVDNTGELFF	TGTGCCAGCAGCGTAGACAACACCGGGGAGCTGTTTTTT	NA	TRBJ2-2	13	TRBV2	NA
CASSIGLRDQPNYGYTF	TGCGCCAGCAGCATAGGACTCCGGGACCAACCCAACTATGGCTACACCTTC	NA	TRBJ1-2	17	TRBV5-1	NA
CASSGGTGALEQYF	TGCGCCAGCAGCGGGGGGACAGGGGCCCTCGAGCAGTACTTC	TRBD1	TRBJ2-7	14	TRBV5-1	NA
CASSLDRGSITEAFF	TGTGCCAGCAGCTTGGACAGGGGGAGTATAACTGAAGCTTTCTTT	TRBD1	TRBJ1-1	15	TRBV5-4	NA
CASSLQGAGSTNEKLFF	TGTGCCAGTAGCCTACAGGGGGCTGGTTCAACTAATGAAAAACTGTTTTTT	TRBD1	TRBJ1-4	17	TRBV19	NA
CASSYGQGPYNEQFF	TGTGCCAGCAGTTACGGGCAGGGGCCCTACAATGAGCAGTTCTTC	NA	TRBJ2-1	15	TRBV6-5	NA
CATSDLSSDGGELFF	TGTGCCACCAGTGATTTGTCCAGTGACGGCGGGGAGCTGTTTTTT	NA	TRBJ2-2	15	TRBV24-1	NA
CASSLREGSYGYTF	TGTGCCAGCAGCTTGCGAGAGGGATCCTATGGCTACACCTTC	NA	TRBJ1-2	14	TRBV7-8	few
CATSPGQGTDTQYF	TGTGCCACCAGCCCGGGACAGGGGACAGATACGCAGTATTTT	TRBD1	TRBJ2-3	14	TRBV15	NA
CASSYSIAGAGETQYF	TGTGCCAGCAGCTACTCTATAGCGGGGGCGGGAGAGACCCAGTACTTC	TRBD2	TRBJ2-5	16	TRBV3-1/TRBV3-2	NA